These 17 T cell receptor beta chains originate from one sample sequenced in a study of response to subunit inactivated influenza vaccine (dated by TCRdb to 2017 to 2018). To prepare the library, RT-PCR was applied. The run used an Illumina HiSeq 2500. The public reads were reprocessed in TCRdb via fastp at Q25 and MiXCR, keeping in-frame beta chains. When rows share a CDR3 protein, they turn into one entry using the most common DNA and genes. The sample table lists fewer than 600,000 distinct CDR3 sequences, 7.2% of them with a count of one. The top ten clonotypes cover around 12% of the sample. The sample here was PBMCs from blood, taken roughly 24 months after vaccination. The origin of the receptors is a man between 50 and 70 years old who received an inactivated influenza vaccine. Donor details come from another sample of the same person, matched by shared clones.

The chain has TRBV20-1 and TRBJ1-5; D is perhaps TRBD1 (5 bases). With 2 bases removed from V and 0 bases from J, the gap between germline ends came to 17 bases. The CDR3 extends over 17 amino acids. Per germline, CDR1 DFQATT and CDR2 SNEGSKA (reference sequence). The CDR3, as DNA: TGCAGTGCTAGAAAGGGACCGGGCTGGGATAGCAATCAGCCCCAGCATTTT. It yields the protein CSARKGPGWDSNQPQHF.

The rearrangement joins TRBV9 to TRBJ2-1, with 14 bases fitting TRBD2. From germline, CDR1 is SGDLS and CDR2 YYNGEE. The length of the CDR3 is 15 residues. Trimming at V came to 3 bases and at J to 8 bases, leaving 4 bases not matched to a gene. For the CDR3, the DNA is TGTGCCAGCAGCGAGGGGACTAGCGGGAGTCATGAGCAGTTCTTC. Translation: CASSEGTSGSHEQFF. Filled out from reference TRBV9 and TRBJ2-1, the complete variable domain reads DSGVTQTPKHLITATGQRVTLRCSPRSGDLSVYWYQQSLDQGLQFLIQYYNGEERAKGNILERFSAQQFPDLHSELNLSSLELGDSALYFCASSEGTSGSHEQFFGPGTRLTVL.

This clonotype was counted only a few times. The rearrangement links TRBV19 to TRBJ2-1; D is possibly TRBD1 (6 bases). V lost 3 bases and J lost 0, with 18 bases in between. Looked up from germline, CDR1 is LNHDA and CDR2 is SQIVND (reference sequence). The CDR3 covers 18 residues. The CDR3 here is CASSITGSVPSSYNEQFF. The CDR3 nucleotides are TGTGCCAGTAGTATCACAGGGTCGGTCCCCAGCTCCTACAATGAGCAGTTCTTC.

V and J are TRBV9 and TRBJ1-4, with D maybe TRBD1 (5 bases). CDR1 is SGDLS, CDR2 YYNGEE, per germline. V was clipped by 1 base and J by 8 bases, with 18 bases between them. The length of the CDR3 is 16 residues. The CDR3 sequence: CASSVSQGRAREKLFF. CDR3 sequence (DNA): TGTGCCAGCAGCGTATCCCAGGGCCGCGCACGGGAAAAACTGTTTTTT.

This chain links TRBV4-2 with TRBJ2-7, with 9 nucleotides matching TRBD2. V lost 0 bases and J lost 3; bases outside the gene matches: 3. Germline-derived CDR1 and CDR2 are LGHNA and YNFKEQ. The CDR3 consists of 15 residues. The CDR3: CASSQELAGFYEQYF. The CDR3 region has the DNA TGTGCCAGCAGCCAAGAGCTAGCGGGGTTCTACGAGCAGTACTTC.

In its sample, this clonotype was seen a few times. The chain uses TRBV7-6 and TRBJ2-5; TRBD1 is a possible D gene (6 bases). V was cut by 5 bases and J by 3 bases, with 13 bases left in between. This CDR3 has 14 amino acids. Per germline, CDR1 SGHVS and CDR2 FNYEAQ. CDR3 nucleotides: TGTGCCAGCAGCGTTCACAGGGCTGAAGAGACCCAGTACTTC. It translates to CASSVHRAEETQYF.

The table lists this clonotype with many counts. The chain couples TRBV27 to TRBJ2-4; a possible D gene is TRBD1 (6 bases). V was trimmed by 5 bases and J by 0 bases, leaving 23 bases between them. The CDR3 runs to 19 residues. Germline V CDR1 and CDR2: MNHEY, SMNVEV (reference sequence). CDR3 nucleotides: TGTGCCAGCAGTCTCCAGGAGGTCACTTGGGGGCTAGCCAAAAACATTCAGTACTTC. It specifies CASSLQEVTWGLAKNIQYF.

The V and J genes are TRBV5-1 and TRBJ1-4; TRBD1 aligns across 9 bases. The CDR3 totals 15 residues. From germline, CDR1 is SGHRS and CDR2 YFSETQ. J lost 5 bases, V lost 3 bases, and 5 bases had no gene match. The CDR3 nucleotides read TGCGCCAGCAGCTGGGGGACAGGGCGAAATGAAAAACTGTTTTTT. Its translation: CASSWGTGRNEKLFF.

The chain recombines TRBV6-2 or TRBV6-3 with TRBJ1-5; weak D call: TRBD1 (5 bases). The CDR3 length is 15 residues. Trimming removed 6 bases at V and 3 bases at J, with 15 bases between. Looked up from germline, CDR1 is MNHEY and CDR2 is SVGEGT. CDR3 in DNA: TGTGCCAGCAGCCTAGGGGCTCGGGTCAATCAGCCCCAGCATTTT. This translates into CASSLGARVNQPQHF.

CDR3 nucleotide sequence: TGCGCCAGCAGCCAAGTCAACAGGGGATTCTCCTACGAGCAGTACTTC. Its protein is CASSQVNRGFSYEQYF. The rearrangement uses TRBV4-1 and TRBJ2-7; the match to TRBD1 covers 7 bases. Germline assignment: CDR1 MGHRA and CDR2 YSYEKL. This CDR3 has 16 amino acids. The trim removed 1 base at V and 0 bases at J, leaving 6 bases unmatched.

The chain joins TRBV5-1 to TRBJ2-1; TRBD2 matches at 7 bases. Germline V gene data show CDR1 as SGHRS and CDR2 as YFSETQ. Trimming took 4 bases from V and 12 from J; bases not matched to a gene: 16. This CDR3 has 15 amino acids. This chain's CDR3 is CASSPSGGPALGQFF. DNA for the CDR3: TGCGCCAGCAGCCCCTCGGGAGGACCTGCACTGGGGCAGTTCTTC.

In its sample, this clonotype was seen a few times. This chain uses TRBV9 with TRBJ2-1; D possibly matches TRBD1 or TRBD2 (5 bases each). CDR3 length: 14 amino acids. The germline gives CDR1 SGDLS, CDR2 YYNGEE. The V gene lost 0 bases and the J gene lost 6 bases, with 10 bases spanning the gap. This CDR3 is CASSVGPGTNEQFF. The CDR3 DNA sequence: TGTGCCAGCAGCGTAGGTCCGGGGACCAATGAGCAGTTCTTC.

This clonotype was recorded many times. This chain's CDR3 is CASSLRGLASIDTQYF. CDR3 sequence (DNA): TGCGCCAGCAGCTTGAGGGGACTAGCGTCGATAGATACGCAGTATTTT. V usage is TRBV5-1 and J usage is TRBJ2-3; 10 bases are shared with TRBD2. The CDR3 covers 16 residues. Losses at the gene ends were 1 base for V and 5 bases for J; bases not matched to a gene: 7. Germline assignment: CDR1 SGHRS and CDR2 YFSETQ.

This clonotype was seen a handful of times. V gene TRBV5-1 combines with J gene TRBJ2-2, with D unclear. Germline-derived CDR1 and CDR2 are SGHRS and YFSETQ. Trimming shortened V by 0 bases and J by 4 bases, and 13 bases separated the two germline ends. The CDR3 is 16 amino acids. CDR3 loop: CASSLEPSRGTGELFF. In nucleotides, the CDR3 is TGCGCCAGCAGCTTGGAGCCCTCCCGCGGCACCGGGGAGCTGTTTTTT.

The table lists this clonotype with many counts. This sequence joins TRBV6-5 and TRBJ1-1; D is unclear. Germline V CDR1 and CDR2: MNHEY, SVGAGI. The germline V and J ends were trimmed by 0 bases and 1 base, with 12 bases remaining between them. CDR3 length: 16 residues. The CDR3 loop is CASSYSMRTRNTEAFF. Written as DNA, the CDR3 is TGTGCCAGCAGTTACTCGATGCGGACTAGGAACACTGAAGCTTTCTTT.

V usage is TRBV7-2 and J usage is TRBJ1-2, with D possibly TRBD1 on 5 matching bases. Between the trimmed V and J ends, which lost 5 bases and 8 bases, there was a span of 15 bases. The CDR3 is 13 amino acids. The germline CDR1 and CDR2 sequences are SGHTA and FQGNSA. Here the CDR3 reads CASSPQGSLGYTF. CDR3 in DNA: TGTGCCAGCAGCCCGCAGGGTTCCCTCGGCTACACCTTC.

This clonotype was seen only a few times. The V call is TRBV12-3 or TRBV12-4, the J call TRBJ1-5; the D is unclear. The V end lost 6 bases, the J end lost 3 bases, and 18 bases lay between the germline ends. This CDR3 contains 16 residues. CDR3: CASSPRSLGINQPQHF. CDR3 nucleotides: TGTGCCAGCAGCCCCCGGTCCCTAGGCATCAATCAGCCCCAGCATTTT.